These T cell receptor beta chains were read from a single sample in a study of CD8+ T cells in alopecia areata. TCRdb's copy holds only in-frame clones and misses some; the assay was immunoSEQ multiplex PCR. Here the sample spans roughly 200,000 clones, about 53% being singletons. Sequenced material: CD8+ T cells sorted from blood, taken at week 24, from a patient treated with tofacitinib. The receptor set was obtained from a human donor with alopecia areata. CDR3s leave out the opening cysteine and the closing phenylalanine or tryptophan.

>TRBJ2-7|TRBV29-1
SVEVVGDPLEQY
>TRBJ2-3|TRBV5-1
ASSLEGVDTDTQY
>TRBJ2-5|TRBV10-3
AISESLGETQY
>TRBJ2-3|TRBV15
ATSRQYSTDTQY
>TRBJ1-5|TRBV4-3
ASSQDRWSNQPQH
>TRBJ1-1|TRBV7-9
ASSSPGDRAFEAF
>TRBJ2-1|TRBV4-3
ASSRLGSDTEQF
>TRBJ1-4|TRBV7-6
ASSSTGVAATNEKLF
>TRBJ2-7|TRBV28
ASSLGQGGPYEQY
>TRBJ2-3|TRBV5-1
ASSLEVGGTDTQY
>TRBJ2-7|TRBV5-4
ASSSDSLAWY
>TRBJ2-3|TRBV27
ASSLSARGDTQY
>TRBJ2-2|TRBV4-3
ASSQDGLAGAGELF
>TRBJ1-2|TRBV29-1
SVPRQPYGYI
>TRBJ1-5|TRBV7-9
ASGLNSNQPQH
>TRBJ2-1|TRBV13
ASSPRTSVNNEQF
>TRBJ2-2|TRBV7-9
ASSFGGANTGELF
>TRBJ1-5|TRBV30
AWSVGSRNQPQH
>TRBJ2-7|TRBV12-5
ASGLKSNEQY
>TRBJ2-2|TRBV30
AWSELSGTGELF
>TRBJ2-3|TRBV7-2
ASRSGELDTQY
>TRBJ2-2|TRBV27
ASSFGGAGELF
>TRBJ2-4|TRBV6-1
ASSEVVAGEGNIQY
>TRBJ2-7|TRBV30
AYRDSSYEQY
>TRBJ2-1|TRBV20-1
SAVSVNEQF
>TRBJ1-2|TRBV30
AWSVGAESPRGYT
>TRBJ2-7|TRBV30
AWRQGYEQY
>TRBJ1-6|TRBV7-6
ASSLDTEDNSPLH
>TRBJ2-6|TRBV29-1
SVENKAVGANVLT
>TRBJ2-7|TRBV6-5
ATLSGTGANEQY
>TRBJ1-2|TRBV4-3
ASGPSYGYT
>TRBJ2-1|TRBV9
ASSVGTSGNEQF
>TRBJ1-1|TRBV5-4
ASRLGPETF
>TRBJ2-1|TRBV10-3
AISEQRGGYNEQF
>TRBJ2-1|TRBV9
ASSAGDGYNEQF
>TRBJ1-2|TRBV4-3
ASSQDWGTNGYT
>TRBJ2-1|TRBV30
AWSDSFNNEQF
>TRBJ2-3|TRBV7-9
ASTGGGGAADTQY
>TRBJ1-1|TRBV4-3
ASSQEDPPGSNTEAF
>TRBJ2-7|TRBV15
ATSRDMGQTYEQY
>TRBJ2-3|TRBV27
ASSFRGTDTQY
>TRBJ1-2|TRBV12-2
ASRLVLGYT
>TRBJ2-2|TRBV13
ASSFRGAGELF
>TRBJ2-7|TRBV7-9
ASSRGPGAYEQY
>TRBJ1-2|TRBV9
ASSPRFPVYGYT
>TRBJ1-1|TRBV29-1
SVLKGNTEAF
>TRBJ1-2|TRBV2
ASTDSTNNYGYT
>TRBJ2-1|TRBV11-1
ASSNTGTSGINEQF
>TRBJ2-5|TRBV6-6
ASSTEETQY
>TRBJ1-5|TRBV19
ASRGQNNQPQH
>TRBJ2-7|TRBV7-7
ASSLGVGIYEQY
>TRBJ1-1|TRBV4-3
ASNVDRGATEAF
>TRBJ1-1|TRBV15
ATRTRGGTEAF
>TRBJ1-2|TRBV29-1
SVIEPGDYGYT
>TRBJ2-1|TRBV7-9
ASSLVRGAHQAI